This record concerns one T cell receptor (beta chain) sequence. The antigen remains undetermined. Germline-derived CDR1 and CDR2 are ENHRY and SYGVKD. The CDR3 has 15 amino acids. Trimming removed 2 bases from V and 3 bases from J, with 10 bases in between. The source of the sample is a study of human T cells and chemical hapten exposure. Overall study findings and caveats: Expanded TCRs clustered into significantly more large CDR3 similarity groups than controls, the analysis revealed.

Indicated time point: patch test 3, about 24 weeks after DPC sensitization. Treatment meaning: therapeutic diphenylcyclopropenone sensitization with weekly scalp DPC. Within the library, unique molecular identifiers were attached to each individual cDNA molecule. TCRdb ran MiXCR on the RACE reads and lists one entry per CDR3 protein. The sample comprises 150,000 to 200,000 distinct CDR3 sequences, about 30% of which are singletons, and approximately 2.3% rests with the top ten. This TCR was sampled from a woman aged 18-29 years with alopecia areata. Some clones in this sample may be carry-over from other donors' samples. V is TRBV10-3 and J is TRBJ1-4; TRBD1 is a possible D gene (6 bases). The input for sequencing was whole blood, taken in connection with sensitization to the hapten diphenylcyclopropenone (DPC). CDR3 protein: CAISEEGGANEKLFF. CDR3 nucleotide sequence: TGTGCCATCAGTGAGGAGGGGGGAGCTAATGAAAAACTGTTTTTT.